This T cell receptor (beta chain) originates from a study of PD-L1 blockade in urothelial cancer. Spike-ins of synthetic TCR analog templates went into each PCR. The protocol was immunoSEQ multiplex PCR, while the TCRdb copy is restricted to in-frame clones and leaves out a portion. The table lists about 50,000 clones, roughly 80% of them singletons. Whole-study results and caveats: Below-median pretreatment blood TCR clonality was a predictor of better survival.

Patients had urothelial carcinoma that was locally advanced or metastatic. Note on this clone: What it binds is not known.

In germline, CDR1 is LNHDA, CDR2 SQIVND (reference sequence). V was pared by 4 bases and J by 5 bases, with 11 bases between. The CDR3 sequence is 14 residues long. The V and J genes are TRBV19 and TRBJ2-2, with D perhaps TRBD1 (8 bases). The starting material was PBMCs, obtained around atezolizumab (anti-PD-L1) treatment. The receptor was isolated from a man between 65 and 80 years old with urothelial cancer. The CDR3 loop reads CASSNRGGTGELFF. DNA for the CDR3: TGTGCCAGTAGTAACAGGGGGGGGACCGGGGAGCTGTTTTTT. The full variable domain, completed using reference TRBV19 and TRBJ2-2, is DGGITQSPKYLFRKEGQNVTLSCEQNLNHDAMYWYRQDPGQGLRLIYYSQIVNDFQKGDIAEGYSVSREKKESFPLTVTSAQKNPTAFYLCASSNRGGTGELFFGEGSRLTVL.